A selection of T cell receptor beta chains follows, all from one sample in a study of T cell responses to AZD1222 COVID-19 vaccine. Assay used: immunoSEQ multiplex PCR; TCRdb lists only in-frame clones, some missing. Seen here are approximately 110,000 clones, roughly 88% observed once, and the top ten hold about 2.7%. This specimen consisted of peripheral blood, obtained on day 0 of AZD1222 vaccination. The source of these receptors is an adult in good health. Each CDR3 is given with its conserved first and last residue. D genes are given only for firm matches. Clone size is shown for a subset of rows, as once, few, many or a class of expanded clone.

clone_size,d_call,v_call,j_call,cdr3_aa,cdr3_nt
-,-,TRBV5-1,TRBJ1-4,CASSLQAPATNEKLFF,TGCGCCAGCAGCTTACAAGCCCCTGCAACTAATGAAAAACTGTTTTTT
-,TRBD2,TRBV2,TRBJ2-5,CASSLAGGGGETQYF,TGTGCCAGCAGTCTAGCGGGAGGAGGAGGAGAGACCCAGTACTTC
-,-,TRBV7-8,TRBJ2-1,CASSLNGYNEQFF,TGTGCCAGCAGCTTGAACGGTTACAATGAGCAGTTCTTC
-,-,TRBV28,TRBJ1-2,CASRVGENYGYTF,TGTGCCAGCAGGGTCGGGGAAAACTATGGCTACACCTTC
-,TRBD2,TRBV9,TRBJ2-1,CASSVRRGVYNEQFF,TGTGCCAGCAGCGTAAGGCGGGGGGTCTACAATGAGCAGTTCTTC
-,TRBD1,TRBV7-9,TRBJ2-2,CASSLSRDRGSGELFF,TGTGCCAGCAGCCTGTCCCGGGACAGGGGATCCGGGGAGCTGTTTTTT
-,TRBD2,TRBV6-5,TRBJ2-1,CASSRTSGDNEQFF,TGTGCCAGCAGTCGGACTAGCGGGGACAATGAGCAGTTCTTC
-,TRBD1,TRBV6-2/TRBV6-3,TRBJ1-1,CASSLTGSGEAFF,TGTGCCAGCAGCTTGACAGGGAGTGGCGAAGCTTTCTTT
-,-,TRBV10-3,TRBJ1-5,CAMGETANQPQHF,TGTGCCATGGGAGAGACAGCTAATCAGCCCCAGCATTTT
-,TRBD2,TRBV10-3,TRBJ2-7,CAAREGLAGAYGRGEQYF,TGTGCCGCCCGCGAGGGACTAGCGGGGGCCTATGGGAGGGGCGAGCAGTACTTC
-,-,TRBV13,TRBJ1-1,CASSSYGPEAFF,TGTGCCAGCAGCTCCTATGGTCCTGAAGCTTTCTTT
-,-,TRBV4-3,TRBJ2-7,CASSQDRDQEQYF,TGCGCCAGCAGCCAAGATCGGGATCAGGAGCAGTACTTC
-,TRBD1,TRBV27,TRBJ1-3,CASIGQGRSGNTIYF,TGTGCCAGCATTGGACAGGGGAGGTCTGGAAACACCATATATTTT
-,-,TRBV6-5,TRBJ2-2,CASSLIEFTGELFF,TGTGCCAGCAGCCTGATTGAGTTCACCGGGGAGCTGTTTTTT
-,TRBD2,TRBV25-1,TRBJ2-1,CASSETGGSYNEQFF,TGTGCCAGCAGTGAGACGGGGGGCTCCTACAATGAGCAGTTCTTC
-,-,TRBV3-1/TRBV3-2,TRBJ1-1,CASSQHHFEAFF,TGTGCCAGCAGCCAGCACCACTTTGAAGCTTTCTTT
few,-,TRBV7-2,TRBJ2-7,CASSLVDSLNYEQYF,TGTGCCAGCAGCTTAGTAGACAGCTTAAACTACGAGCAGTACTTC
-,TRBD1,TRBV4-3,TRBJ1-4,CASSQGQRAEKLFF,TGCGCCAGCAGCCAGGGACAGAGAGCTGAAAAACTGTTTTTT
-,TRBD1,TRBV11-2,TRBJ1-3,CASSSMDRNSGNTIYF,TGTGCCAGCAGCTCGATGGACAGGAACTCTGGAAACACCATATATTTT
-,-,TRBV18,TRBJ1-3,CASSPEGAISRNTIYF,TGTGCCAGCTCACCAGAAGGGGCCATCTCTAGAAACACCATATATTTT
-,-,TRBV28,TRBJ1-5,CASSEDRPNQPQHF,TGTGCCAGCAGCGAAGACAGGCCGAATCAGCCCCAGCATTTT
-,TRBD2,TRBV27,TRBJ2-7,CASSSRESSSEQYF,TGTGCCAGCAGTTCGCGGGAGAGTTCCTCCGAGCAGTACTTC
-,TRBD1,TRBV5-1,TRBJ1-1,CASSLGDRESNTEAFF,TGCGCCAGCAGCTTGGGGGACAGGGAATCGAACACTGAAGCTTTCTTT
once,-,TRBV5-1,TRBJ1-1,CASKLSALMNTEAFF,TGCGCCAGCAAGCTCTCAGCACTGATGAACACTGAAGCTTTCTTT
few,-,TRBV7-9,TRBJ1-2,CASSSSGPYGYTF,TGTGCCAGCAGCTCTAGCGGACCCTATGGCTACACCTTC
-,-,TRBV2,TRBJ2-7,CASRGTASSYEQYF,TGTGCCAGCAGGGGGACCGCTAGCTCCTACGAGCAGTACTTC
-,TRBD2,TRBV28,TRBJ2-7,CASSFVTSGVQDYEQYF,TGTGCCAGCAGTTTCGTCACAAGCGGGGTGCAAGACTACGAGCAGTACTTC
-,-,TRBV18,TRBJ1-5,CASSSDRNQPQHF,TGTGCCAGCTCATCTGACAGGAACCAGCCCCAGCATTTT
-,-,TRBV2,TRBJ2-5,CASGDMPETQYF,TGTGCCAGCGGCGATATGCCAGAGACCCAGTACTTC
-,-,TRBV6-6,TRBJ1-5,CASRGNQPQHF,TGTGCCAGCAGGGGGAATCAGCCCCAGCATTTT
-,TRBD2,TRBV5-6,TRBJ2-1,CASSQSGGPEQFF,TGTGCCAGCAGCCAAAGCGGGGGCCCTGAGCAGTTCTTC
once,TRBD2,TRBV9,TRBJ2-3,CASSVGASGSTDTQYF,TGTGCCAGCAGCGTAGGGGCTAGCGGAAGCACAGATACGCAGTATTTT
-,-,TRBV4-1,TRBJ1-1,CASTGDLSEAFF,TGCGCCTCGACGGGGGACCTCTCAGAAGCTTTCTTT
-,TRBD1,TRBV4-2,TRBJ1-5,CASSADRGSNQPQHF,TGTGCCAGCAGCGCCGACAGGGGTAGCAATCAGCCCCAGCATTTT
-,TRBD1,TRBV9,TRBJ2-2,CASSVATGTGELFF,TGTGCCAGCAGCGTGGCGACAGGGACCGGGGAGCTGTTTTTT
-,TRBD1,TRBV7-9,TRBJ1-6,CASSLARTGVSPLHF,TGTGCCAGCAGCTTAGCGAGGACAGGGGTTTCACCCCTCCACTTT
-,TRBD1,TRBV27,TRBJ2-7,CASSFSGTGYHEQYF,TGTGCCAGCAGTTTTTCCGGGACAGGGTACCACGAGCAGTACTTC
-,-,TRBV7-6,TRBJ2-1,CASSFLGGTSYNEQFF,TGTGCCAGCAGCTTCCTGGGCGGCACCTCCTACAATGAGCAGTTCTTC
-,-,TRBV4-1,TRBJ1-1,CASSQEEHMNTEAFF,TGCGCCAGCAGCCAAGAGGAGCACATGAACACTGAAGCTTTCTTT
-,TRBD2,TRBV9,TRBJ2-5,CASSSTGLGAGAQYF,TGTGCCAGCAGCTCGACGGGACTAGGGGCGGGGGCCCAGTACTTC
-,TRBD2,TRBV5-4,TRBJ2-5,CASSLRAGQETQYF,TGTGCCAGCAGCCTAAGAGCGGGGCAAGAGACCCAGTACTTC